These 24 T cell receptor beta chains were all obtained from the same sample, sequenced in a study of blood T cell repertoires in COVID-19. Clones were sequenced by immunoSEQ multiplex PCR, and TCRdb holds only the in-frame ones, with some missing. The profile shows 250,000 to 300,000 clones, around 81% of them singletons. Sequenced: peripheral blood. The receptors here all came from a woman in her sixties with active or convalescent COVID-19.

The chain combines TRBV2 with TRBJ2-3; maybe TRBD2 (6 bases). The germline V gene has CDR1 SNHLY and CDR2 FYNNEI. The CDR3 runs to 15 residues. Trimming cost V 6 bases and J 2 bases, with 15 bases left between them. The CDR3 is CASSPQGLNTDTQYF. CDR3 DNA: TGTGCCAGCAGCCCGCAGGGACTGAACACAGATACGCAGTATTTT.

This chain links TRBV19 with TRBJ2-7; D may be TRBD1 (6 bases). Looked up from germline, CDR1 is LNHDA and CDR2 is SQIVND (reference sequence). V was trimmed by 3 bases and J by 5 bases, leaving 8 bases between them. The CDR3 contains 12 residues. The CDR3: CASSIRGHEQYF. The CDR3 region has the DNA TGTGCCAGTAGTATCAGGGGCCACGAGCAGTACTTC.

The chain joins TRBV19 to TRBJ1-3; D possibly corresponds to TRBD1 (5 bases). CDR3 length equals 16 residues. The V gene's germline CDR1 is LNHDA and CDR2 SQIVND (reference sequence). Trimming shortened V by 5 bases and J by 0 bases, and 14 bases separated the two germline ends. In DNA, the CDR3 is TGTGCCAGTAGTCCACAGGCTCCGATCTCTGGAAACACCATATATTTT. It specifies CASSPQAPISGNTIYF.

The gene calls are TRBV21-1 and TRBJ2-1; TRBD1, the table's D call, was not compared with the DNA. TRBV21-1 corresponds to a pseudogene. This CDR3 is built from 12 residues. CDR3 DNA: TGTGCCAGTGGGGCTTGCCCCTCTCTAATGTTCTTC. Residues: CASGACPSLMFF.

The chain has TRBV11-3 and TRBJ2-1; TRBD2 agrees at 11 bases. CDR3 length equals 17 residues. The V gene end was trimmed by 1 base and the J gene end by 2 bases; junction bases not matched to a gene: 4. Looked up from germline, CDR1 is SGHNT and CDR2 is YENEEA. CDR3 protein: CASSLAGTSGTYNEQFF. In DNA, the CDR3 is TGTGCCAGCAGCTTAGCCGGGACTAGCGGTACCTACAATGAGCAGTTCTTC.

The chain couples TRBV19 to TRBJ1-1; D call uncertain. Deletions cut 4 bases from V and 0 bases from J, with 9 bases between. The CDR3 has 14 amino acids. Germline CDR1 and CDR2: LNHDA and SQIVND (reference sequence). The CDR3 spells CASSSQVLNTEAFF. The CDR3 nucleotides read TGTGCCAGTAGTAGTCAGGTTTTGAACACTGAAGCTTTCTTT. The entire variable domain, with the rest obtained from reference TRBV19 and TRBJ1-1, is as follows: DGGITQSPKYLFRKEGQNVTLSCEQNLNHDAMYWYRQDPGQGLRLIYYSQIVNDFQKGDIAEGYSVSREKKESFPLTVTSAQKNPTAFYLCASSSQVLNTEAFFGQGTRLTVV.

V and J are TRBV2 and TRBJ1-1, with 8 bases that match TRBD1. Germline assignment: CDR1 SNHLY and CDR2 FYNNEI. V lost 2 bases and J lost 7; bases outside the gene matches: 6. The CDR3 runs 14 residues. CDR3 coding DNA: TGTGCCAGCAGTGAATTACAGGGGGGGGATGAAGCTTTCTTT. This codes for CASSELQGGDEAFF.

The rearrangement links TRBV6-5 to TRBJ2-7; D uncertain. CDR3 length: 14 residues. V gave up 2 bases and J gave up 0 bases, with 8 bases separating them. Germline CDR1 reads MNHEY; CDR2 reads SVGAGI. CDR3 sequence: CASSYKEDSYEQYF. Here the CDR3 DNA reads TGTGCCAGCAGTTACAAAGAGGACTCCTACGAGCAGTACTTC.

The CDR3 spells CASSRRSGGDNEQFF. The CDR3 nucleotides are TGCGCCAGCAGCCGTCGGAGCGGGGGAGACAATGAGCAGTTCTTC. The chain is built from TRBV5-1 and TRBJ2-1; 8 positions agree with TRBD2. The CDR3 sequence is 15 residues long. V trimming: 4 bases; J trimming: 5 bases; junction bases outside the gene matches: 8. Germline V gene lookup returns CDR1 SGHRS and CDR2 YFSETQ.

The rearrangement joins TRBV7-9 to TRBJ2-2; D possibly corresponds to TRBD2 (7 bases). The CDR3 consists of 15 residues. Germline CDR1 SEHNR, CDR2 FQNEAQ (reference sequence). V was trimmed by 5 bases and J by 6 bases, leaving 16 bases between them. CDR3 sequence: CASSPLPGGPGELFF. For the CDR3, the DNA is TGTGCCAGCAGCCCTCTCCCGGGGGGCCCCGGGGAGCTGTTTTTT.

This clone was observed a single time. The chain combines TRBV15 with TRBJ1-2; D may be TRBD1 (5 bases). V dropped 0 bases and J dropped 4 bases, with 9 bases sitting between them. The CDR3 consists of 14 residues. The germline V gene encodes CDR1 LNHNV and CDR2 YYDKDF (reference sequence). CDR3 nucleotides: TGTGCCACCAGCAGAGATCGGCAGGGCTATGGCTACACCTTC. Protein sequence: CATSRDRQGYGYTF.

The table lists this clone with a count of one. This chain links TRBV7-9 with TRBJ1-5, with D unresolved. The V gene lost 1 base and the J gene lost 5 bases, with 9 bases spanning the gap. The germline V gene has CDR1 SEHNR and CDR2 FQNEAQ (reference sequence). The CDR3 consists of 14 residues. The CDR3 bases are TGTGCCAGCAGCTTAGGTGGGCTCGATCAGCCCCAGCATTTT. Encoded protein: CASSLGGLDQPQHF.

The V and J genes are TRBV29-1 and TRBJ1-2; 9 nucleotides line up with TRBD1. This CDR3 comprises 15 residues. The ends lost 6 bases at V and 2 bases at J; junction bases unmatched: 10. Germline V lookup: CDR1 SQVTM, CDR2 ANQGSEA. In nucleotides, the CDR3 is TGCAGCGTGGCCGGGACAGGGCTCGGGAACTATGGCTACACCTTC. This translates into CSVAGTGLGNYGYTF. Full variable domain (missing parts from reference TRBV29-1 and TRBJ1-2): SAVISQKPSRDICQRGTSLTIQCQVDSQVTMMFWYRQQPGQSLTLIATANQGSEATYESGFVIDKFPISRPNLTFSTLTVSNMSPEDSSIYLCSVAGTGLGNYGYTFGSGTRLTVV.

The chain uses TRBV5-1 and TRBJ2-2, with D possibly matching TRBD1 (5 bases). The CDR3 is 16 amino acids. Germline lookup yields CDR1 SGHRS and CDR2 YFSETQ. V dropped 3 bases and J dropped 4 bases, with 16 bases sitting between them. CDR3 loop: CASSSYPDRSTGELFF. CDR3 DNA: TGCGCCAGCAGCTCTTACCCCGACAGATCCACCGGGGAGCTGTTTTTT.

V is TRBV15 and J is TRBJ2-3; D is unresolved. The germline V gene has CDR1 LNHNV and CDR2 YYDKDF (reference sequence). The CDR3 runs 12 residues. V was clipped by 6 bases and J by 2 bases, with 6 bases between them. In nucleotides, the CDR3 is TGTGCCACCAGTTCCCTCACAGATACGCAGTATTTT. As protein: CATSSLTDTQYF.

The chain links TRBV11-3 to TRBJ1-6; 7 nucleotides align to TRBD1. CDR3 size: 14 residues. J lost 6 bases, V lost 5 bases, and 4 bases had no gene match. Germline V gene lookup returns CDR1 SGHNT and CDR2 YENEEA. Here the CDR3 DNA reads TGTGCCAGCAGCCCGGGACAGACTAATTCACCCCTCCACTTT. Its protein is CASSPGQTNSPLHF.

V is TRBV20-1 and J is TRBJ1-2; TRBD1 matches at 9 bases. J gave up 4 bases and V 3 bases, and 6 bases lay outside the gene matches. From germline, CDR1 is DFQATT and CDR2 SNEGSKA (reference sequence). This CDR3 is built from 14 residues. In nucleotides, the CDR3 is TGCAGTGCTAGTCCAGAGACAGGGGGCTATGGCTACACCTTC. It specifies CSASPETGGYGYTF.

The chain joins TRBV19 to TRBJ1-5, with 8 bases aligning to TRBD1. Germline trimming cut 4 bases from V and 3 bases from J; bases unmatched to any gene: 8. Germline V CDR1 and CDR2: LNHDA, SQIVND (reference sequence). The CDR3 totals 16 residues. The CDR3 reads CASSKGDRYFNQPQHF. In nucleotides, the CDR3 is TGTGCCAGTAGTAAAGGGGACAGGTATTTCAATCAGCCCCAGCATTTT.

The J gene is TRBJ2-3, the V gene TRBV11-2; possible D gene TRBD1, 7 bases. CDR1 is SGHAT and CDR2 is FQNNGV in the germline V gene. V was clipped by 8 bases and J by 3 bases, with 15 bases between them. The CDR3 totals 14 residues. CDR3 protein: CASRKTGRTDTQYF. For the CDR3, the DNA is TGTGCCAGCCGAAAGACAGGGAGGACAGATACGCAGTATTTT.

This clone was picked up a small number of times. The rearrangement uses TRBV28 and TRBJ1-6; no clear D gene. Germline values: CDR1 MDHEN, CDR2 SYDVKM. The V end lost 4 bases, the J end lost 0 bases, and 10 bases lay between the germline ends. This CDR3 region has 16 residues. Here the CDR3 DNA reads TGTGCCAGCAGTTCCATACAGATCTCCTATAATTCACCCCTCCACTTT. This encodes CASSSIQISYNSPLHF.

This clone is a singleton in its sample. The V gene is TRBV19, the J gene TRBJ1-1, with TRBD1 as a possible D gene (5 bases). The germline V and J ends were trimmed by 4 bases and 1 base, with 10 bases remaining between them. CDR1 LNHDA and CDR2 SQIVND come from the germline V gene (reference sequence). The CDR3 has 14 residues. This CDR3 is CASSTQGGNTEAFF. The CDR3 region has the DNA TGTGCCAGTAGTACCCAGGGCGGGAACACTGAAGCTTTCTTT.

CDR3 protein: CASSLGPGRGILTDTQYF. DNA of the CDR3: TGCGCCAGCAGCTTGGGTCCAGGTAGGGGTATCTTAACAGATACGCAGTATTTT. The rearrangement links TRBV5-1 to TRBJ2-3; possible D gene TRBD1, 5 bases. V gave up 0 bases and J gave up 3 bases, with 20 bases separating them. In germline, CDR1 is SGHRS, CDR2 YFSETQ. The CDR3 loop spans 18 amino acids.

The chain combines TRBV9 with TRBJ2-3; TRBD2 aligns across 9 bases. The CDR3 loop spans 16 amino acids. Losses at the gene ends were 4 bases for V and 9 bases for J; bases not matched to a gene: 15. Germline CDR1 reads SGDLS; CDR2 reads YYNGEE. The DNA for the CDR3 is TGTGCCAGCAGCACCGACCGGGGACTAGCCGGGGTAACGCAGTATTTT. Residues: CASSTDRGLAGVTQYF.

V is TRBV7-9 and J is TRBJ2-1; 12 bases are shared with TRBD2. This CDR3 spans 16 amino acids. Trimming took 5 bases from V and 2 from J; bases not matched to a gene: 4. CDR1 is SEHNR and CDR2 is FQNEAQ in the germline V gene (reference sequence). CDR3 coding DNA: TGTGCCAGCAGCCCCAGACTAGCGGGGGCCTACAATGAGCAGTTCTTC. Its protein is CASSPRLAGAYNEQFF.